A selection of T cell receptor beta chains follows, all from one sample in a study of shared clonotypes between healthy human individuals. Only in-frame clones appear in the TCRdb table, and some are missing; sequencing was by immunoSEQ multiplex PCR. The data contain approximately 2,000,000 clones, around 93% of them singletons. Sequencing was done on a sample of naive CD8+ T cells from PBMCs. All receptors come from a man between 18 and 35 years old in good health. Some clones in this sample may be carry-over from other donors' samples. The CDR3 runs from the conserved cysteine through the conserved F or W. The D gene is left open where the match is weak. Clone size, where shown, is once, few, many, or a class for clones that have expanded.

TRBJ2-7,TRBD2,-,TRBV29-1,TGCAGCGTTGTAGCGGGGAGCTACGAGCAGTACTTC,CSVVAGSYEQYF
TRBJ2-3,-,-,TRBV28,TGTGCCAGCAGTCTAACGGGAAGCACAGATACGCAGTATTTT,CASSLTGSTDTQYF
TRBJ1-2,-,-,TRBV7-9,TGTGCCAGCAGCTTAGCCGATTCTTATGGCTACACCTTC,CASSLADSYGYTF
TRBJ1-2,TRBD1,-,TRBV19,TGTGCCAGTACCCTCAGGGGGACGGGCTATGGCTACACCTTC,CASTLRGTGYGYTF
TRBJ1-1,-,few,TRBV4-1,TGCGCCAGCAGCCCTCACATAGGGGGGAACACTGAAGCTTTCTTT,CASSPHIGGNTEAFF
TRBJ2-7,-,-,TRBV7-9,TGTGCCAGCAGCTCCGGTCGGGAAAGAACCTACGAGCAGTACTTC,CASSSGRERTYEQYF
TRBJ2-1,TRBD2,-,TRBV7-2,TGTGCCAGCAGCTTCGCAGTAATAGCGGGAGGGTACAATGAGCAGTTCTTC,CASSFAVIAGGYNEQFF
TRBJ2-4,-,-,TRBV13,TGTGCCAGCAGCGTCTGGTCGGGCAAAAACATTCAGTACTTC,CASSVWSGKNIQYF
TRBJ1-5,-,-,TRBV4-2,TGTGCCAGCAGCCTAACGGGACAGCCCCAGCATTTT,CASSLTGQPQHF
TRBJ2-1,-,-,TRBV7-2,TGTGCCAGCAGCTTAGGAGGGGGCAATGAGCAGTTCTTC,CASSLGGGNEQFF
TRBJ2-1,-,-,TRBV28,TGTGCCAGCAGTTTATTACTCAATGCCTACAATGAGCAGTTCTTC,CASSLLLNAYNEQFF
TRBJ2-7,-,-,TRBV29-1,TGCAGCGTTAACGACAGGTCCTACGAGCAGTACTTC,CSVNDRSYEQYF
TRBJ2-1,TRBD2,-,TRBV4-1,TGCGCCAGCACCGACTCCCGGTCGCGGGAGACATTCTTC,CASTDSRSRETFF
TRBJ2-6,-,-,TRBV14,TGTGCCAGCAAGAGGACAGCTGGGGCCAACGTCCTGACTTTC,CASKRTAGANVLTF
TRBJ2-2,TRBD2,-,TRBV19,TGTGCCAGTCACACCGGACTAGCGGGAGGATGGGCGGCCGGGGAGCTGTTTTTT,CASHTGLAGGWAAGELFF
TRBJ1-1,-,-,TRBV19,TGTGCCAGTAGTCCCTTCGGGTTCAATCAAGCTTTCTTT,CASSPFGFNQAFF
TRBJ1-3,-,-,TRBV10-3,TGTGCCGGGTCCACTGGCCGCATCTCTGGAAACACCATATATTTT,CAGSTGRISGNTIYF
TRBJ1-5,TRBD1,-,TRBV6-1,TGTGCCAGCAGCACCGGGGACAGCGGACAGCCCCAGCATTTT,CASSTGDSGQPQHF
TRBJ2-2,TRBD2,-,TRBV5-6,TGTGCCAGCAGAAACCGCTTAGCGGGAACAGTCGGGGAGCTGTTTTTT,CASRNRLAGTVGELFF
TRBJ1-1,TRBD1,once,TRBV14,TGTGCCAGCAGCCAACCCTCTATCAGGGGGACTGAAGCTTTCTTT,CASSQPSIRGTEAFF
TRBJ2-5,-,-,TRBV6-6,TGTGCCAGCAGTTCCGGGGCCTCTTCACAAGAGACCCAGTACTTC,CASSSGASSQETQYF
TRBJ1-5,-,-,TRBV6-6,TGTGCCAGCAGTTACGGGGGCAGTGGGCCCCAGCATTTT,CASSYGGSGPQHF
TRBJ2-7,TRBD1,-,TRBV29-1,TGCAGCGTGCCACAGGGGAACGAGCAGTACTTC,CSVPQGNEQYF
TRBJ1-2,-,-,TRBV27,TGTGCCAGCAGTTTATCGAGGGGGGAGGATGGCTACACCTTC,CASSLSRGEDGYTF
TRBJ2-7,TRBD1,-,TRBV7-7,TGTGCCAGCAGCTACAGACAGGGGGATTACGAGCAGTACTTC,CASSYRQGDYEQYF
TRBJ2-1,-,-,TRBV23-1,TGCGCCAGCAGTCAATCGAGTGGGATAGGTGGGGGCGCGGACAATGAGCAGTTCTTC,CASSQSSGIGGGADNEQFF
TRBJ1-2,-,-,TRBV4-2,TGTGCCAGCAGCCAAGGTCTAGGGTTGGGGACGGATTATGGCTACACCTTC,CASSQGLGLGTDYGYTF
TRBJ1-1,-,-,TRBV30,TGTGCCTGGAGTGGAGTAGGGGTCACTGAAGCTTTCTTT,CAWSGVGVTEAFF
TRBJ2-7,TRBD1,-,TRBV7-9,TGTGCCAGCAGCCCTCCCCGACAGGGGCTTACCTACGAGCAGTACTTC,CASSPPRQGLTYEQYF
TRBJ2-3,TRBD2,-,TRBV14,TGTGCCAGCAGCCAGTATCTAGCGGGAGGATCAGATACGCAGTATTTT,CASSQYLAGGSDTQYF
TRBJ2-1,TRBD2,-,TRBV7-3,TGTGCCAGCAGCTGGGAATTAGCGGGAGGGAAATACAATGAGCAGTTCTTC,CASSWELAGGKYNEQFF
TRBJ2-7,-,-,TRBV19,TGTGCCAGTAGTATAGGGCCCTACGAGCAGTACTTC,CASSIGPYEQYF
TRBJ2-1,-,once,TRBV10-3,TGTGCCACGAATCGAGCCCTTCAGGACAATGAGCAGTTCTTC,CATNRALQDNEQFF
TRBJ2-2,-,few,TRBV10-3,TGTGCCATCAGTGACGCGGGGTCCGCGAACACCGGGGAGCTGTTTTTT,CAISDAGSANTGELFF
TRBJ2-1,TRBD2,-,TRBV4-1,TGCGCCAGCACCGCCTTAGGGTTAGCGGGAGTTAGGAATGAGCAGTTCTTC,CASTALGLAGVRNEQFF
TRBJ2-7,TRBD2,once,TRBV27,TGTGCCAGCAGTTCCTATAGCGGGAGCCATTTTGCGGGTCAGTACTTC,CASSSYSGSHFAGQYF
TRBJ2-3,TRBD1,-,TRBV7-6,TGTGCCAGCAGCTTAGCGACAGGGCTATATTTAGATACGCAGTATTTT,CASSLATGLYLDTQYF